The table lists the clone carrying this TCR beta chain with many counts. This specimen belongs to a study of T-cell reconstitution after alpha-beta-depleted transplantation in children. Unique molecular identifiers were incorporated into the prepared TCRbeta library. From the PCR reads, TCRdb called clonotypes with MiXCR, one entry per CDR3 protein. The table lists some 640,000 distinct CDR3 sequences, roughly 17% of them singletons, with about 1.1% in the top ten. The CDR3 has 16 residues. V was shortened by 0 bases and J by 5 bases, with 15 bases between the two germline ends. CDR1 and CDR2 (germline): SGHKS, YYEKEE (reference sequence).

The genes are TRBV5-5 and TRBJ2-1, with D perhaps TRBD1 or TRBD2 (6 bases each). The sequencing here drew on PBMCs from the stem cell graft donor, taken from the stem cell graft. The receptor comes from a human donor who donated a stem cell graft to a child with acute myeloid leukemia. The CDR3 spells CASSLEGGARHNEQFF. The DNA for the CDR3 is TGTGCCAGCAGCTTGGAGGGGGGCGCGCGACACAATGAGCAGTTCTTC.